This paragraph reports one T cell receptor (beta chain). Its antigen is still unknown. Base qualities were left out, and no much larger clone turns up one base away. The sample belongs to a study of T cell responses to AZD1222 COVID-19 vaccine (dated by TCRdb to about 2021). Regarding the study in general: A total of more than 230 trial participants underwent TCR sequencing, of whom some 210 received two doses of AZD1222 and some 26 received two doses of the MenACWY control vaccine. Trial participants were enrolled by age into subgroups of 18-55, 56-69 and 70-plus years, and 148, 28 and 57 TCR-sequenced participants, respectively, were included in these subgroups. On the study overall, not on this receptor specifically: No day 14 peak-response samples were available, so repertoires were characterized only after the peak T cell response. The vaccine-associated CD4 TCRs covered the entire spike protein, and the dominant responses fell in regions 160-218 and 743-854. Participants were mostly white British, with more females than males. The authors suggested clonal diversity may have been underestimated. After two AZD1222 doses, both the breadth and the depth of spike-specific TCRs were significantly higher than at day 0 and than in MenACWY recipients. The 56-69-year group was small, and its depth increase did not reach significance, likely because of low power. Nearly half of unique spike-specific TCRs reportedly recognized epitopes outside regions mutated in the B.1.351 and B.1.1.7 variants. Only six or seven AZD1222 recipients were SARS-CoV-2 seropositive at baseline, limiting conclusions about previously exposed vaccinees.

CDR3 length: 15 amino acids, cysteine to phenylalanine. The retained sequence is limited to the CDR3, 45 bases, with the frame set at the first base. Here V drops 1 base and J drops 8 bases, and the junction holds 7 bases not matched to any gene. Taken from the germline V gene (reference sequence), the CDR1 and CDR2 loops are SGHNT and YYREEE. The CDR3 regions of human TCRbeta chains were analyzed by immunosequencing. Concerning the study's data processing: Repertoire TCRs were checked for matches against a reference library of SARS-CoV-2-specific TCRs that had been generated using the MIRA antigen-specificity platform. Breadth meant the fraction of unique TCRs that were SARS-CoV-2-associated, whereas depth meant the fraction of total T cells that were SARS-CoV-2-associated. Using the MIRA data, each spike-specific TCR was mapped to the spike region that the TCR reacts to and placed in a CD4 or CD8 class. Log10-transformed breadth and depth values were compared by one-way ANOVA with Sidak's multiple comparisons tests. TCRdb retrieved this table from immuneACCESS and kept in-frame rearrangements only. Not all clones are present; in checked studies, unresolved V genes account for under half, and no reason is known for the remainder. The V and J calls and clone size were taken over from that table, and D and trimming were inferred from the DNA. This sample holds more than 140,000 clones; around 89% were observed only once. The top ten clones comprise more than 3% of the sample.

The time point label corresponds to: baseline before first vaccination. The treatment or condition label, as the study defines it: meningococcal conjugate vaccine given as trial control. The vaccinee samples were drawn from two UK trials, COV001 and COV002, one of which was a single-blind randomized controlled phase 2/3 trial testing AZD1222 (ChAdOx1 nCoV-19) in healthy adults. Trial participant PBMC samples were collected at day 0 and day 28 after the second dose for TCRbeta chain sequencing. Sequences were derived from peripheral blood, sampled on day 0 of MenACWY control vaccination. Rearrangement joined TRBV5-4 to TRBJ2-2, and 8 bases in between align with TRBD1. The clonotype comes from an adult in good health. For the CDR3, the sequence is CASSLPGGRRGELFF. The DNA reads as follows: TGTGCCAGCAGCTTGCCAGGGGGCCGACGAGGGGAGCTGTTTTTT.